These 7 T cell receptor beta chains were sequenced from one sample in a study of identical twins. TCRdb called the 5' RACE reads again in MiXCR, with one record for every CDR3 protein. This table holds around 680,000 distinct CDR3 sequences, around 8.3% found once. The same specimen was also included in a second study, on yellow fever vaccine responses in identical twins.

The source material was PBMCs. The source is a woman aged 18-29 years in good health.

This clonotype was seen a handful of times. CDR3 loop: CASATGVISNYEQYF. The DNA of the CDR3 is TGCGCCAGCGCGACAGGGGTAATTTCTAACTACGAGCAGTACTTC. The chain uses TRBV5-1 and TRBJ2-7; 8 bases map to TRBD1. Germline values: CDR1 SGHRS, CDR2 YFSETQ. The junction had 12 bases not matched to a gene; V was cut back by 7 bases and J by 3 bases. The CDR3 runs 15 residues.

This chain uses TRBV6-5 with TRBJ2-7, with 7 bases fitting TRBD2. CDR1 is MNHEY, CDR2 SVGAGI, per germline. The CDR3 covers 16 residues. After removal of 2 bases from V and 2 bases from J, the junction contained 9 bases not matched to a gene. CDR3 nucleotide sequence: TGTGCCAGCAGTTACGATGGGGCGGGAGTGGCCTACGAGCAGTACTTC. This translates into CASSYDGAGVAYEQYF.

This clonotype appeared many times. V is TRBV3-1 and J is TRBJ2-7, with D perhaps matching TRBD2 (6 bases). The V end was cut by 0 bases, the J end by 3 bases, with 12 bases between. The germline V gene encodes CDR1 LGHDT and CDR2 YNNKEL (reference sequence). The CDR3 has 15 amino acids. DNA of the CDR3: TGTGCCAGCAGCCAAGATCTGGTAGCGGTCTACGAGCAGTACTTC. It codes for CASSQDLVAVYEQYF.

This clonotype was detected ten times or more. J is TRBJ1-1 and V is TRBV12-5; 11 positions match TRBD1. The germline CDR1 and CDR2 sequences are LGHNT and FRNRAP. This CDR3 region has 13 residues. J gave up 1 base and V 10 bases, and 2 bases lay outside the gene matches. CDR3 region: CATGQGGNTEAFF. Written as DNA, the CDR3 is TGTGCTACGGGACAGGGGGGGAACACTGAAGCTTTCTTT.

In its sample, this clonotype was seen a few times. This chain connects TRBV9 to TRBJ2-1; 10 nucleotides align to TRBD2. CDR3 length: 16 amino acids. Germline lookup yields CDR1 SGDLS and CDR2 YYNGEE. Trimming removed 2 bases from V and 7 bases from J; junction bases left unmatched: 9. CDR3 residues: CASSVSSSGGLNEQFF. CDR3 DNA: TGTGCCAGCAGCGTCAGCTCTAGCGGGGGTTTGAATGAGCAGTTCTTC.

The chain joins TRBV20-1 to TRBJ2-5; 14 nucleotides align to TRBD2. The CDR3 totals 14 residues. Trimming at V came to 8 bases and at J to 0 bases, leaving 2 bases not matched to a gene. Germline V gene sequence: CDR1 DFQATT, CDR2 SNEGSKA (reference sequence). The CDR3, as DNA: TGCAGTAGGGGACTAGCGGGGGACCAAGAGACCCAGTACTTC. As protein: CSRGLAGDQETQYF.

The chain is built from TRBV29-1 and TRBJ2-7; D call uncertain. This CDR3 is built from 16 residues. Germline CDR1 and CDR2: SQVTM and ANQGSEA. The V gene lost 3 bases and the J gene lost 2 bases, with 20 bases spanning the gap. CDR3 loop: CSVDGEASQPPYEQYF. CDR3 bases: TGCAGCGTTGATGGTGAGGCGAGTCAGCCTCCCTACGAGCAGTACTTC.